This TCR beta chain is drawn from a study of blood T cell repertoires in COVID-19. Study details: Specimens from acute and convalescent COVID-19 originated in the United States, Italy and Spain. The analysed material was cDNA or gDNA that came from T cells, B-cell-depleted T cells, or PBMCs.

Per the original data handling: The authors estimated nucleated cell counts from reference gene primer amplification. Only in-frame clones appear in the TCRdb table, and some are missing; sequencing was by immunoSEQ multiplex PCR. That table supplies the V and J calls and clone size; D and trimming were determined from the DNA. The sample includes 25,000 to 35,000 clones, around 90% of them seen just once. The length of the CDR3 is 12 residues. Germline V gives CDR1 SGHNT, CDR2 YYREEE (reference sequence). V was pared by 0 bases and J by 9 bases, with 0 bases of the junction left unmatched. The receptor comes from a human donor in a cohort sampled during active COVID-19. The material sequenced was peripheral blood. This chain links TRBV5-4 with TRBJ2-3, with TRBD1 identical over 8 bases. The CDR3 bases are TGTGCCAGCAGCTTGGGGGACAGGACGCAGTATTTT. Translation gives CASSLGDRTQYF.